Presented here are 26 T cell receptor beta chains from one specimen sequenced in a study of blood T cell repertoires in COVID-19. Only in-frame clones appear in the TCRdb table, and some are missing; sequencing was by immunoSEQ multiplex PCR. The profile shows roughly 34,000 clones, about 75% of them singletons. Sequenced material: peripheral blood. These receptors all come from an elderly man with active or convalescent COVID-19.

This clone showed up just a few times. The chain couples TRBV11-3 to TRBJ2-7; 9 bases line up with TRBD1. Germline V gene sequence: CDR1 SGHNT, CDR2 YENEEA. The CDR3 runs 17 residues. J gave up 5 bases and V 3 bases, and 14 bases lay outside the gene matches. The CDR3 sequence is CASSFWVEGQGRDEQYF. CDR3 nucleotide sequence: TGTGCCAGCAGCTTCTGGGTGGAGGGACAGGGTCGCGACGAGCAGTACTTC. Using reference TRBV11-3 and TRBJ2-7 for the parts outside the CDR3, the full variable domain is EAGVVQSPRYKIIEKKQPVAFWCNPISGHNTLYWYLQNLGQGPELLIRYENEEAVDDSQLPKDRFSAERLKGVDSTLKIQPAELGDSAVYLCASSFWVEGQGRDEQYFGPGTRLTVT.

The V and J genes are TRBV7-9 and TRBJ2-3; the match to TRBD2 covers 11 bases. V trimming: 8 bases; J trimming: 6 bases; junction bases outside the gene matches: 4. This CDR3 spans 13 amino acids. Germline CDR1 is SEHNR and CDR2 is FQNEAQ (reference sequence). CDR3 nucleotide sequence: TGTGCCAGCTGGCCTAGCGGGAGGGATACGCAGTATTTT. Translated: CASWPSGRDTQYF.

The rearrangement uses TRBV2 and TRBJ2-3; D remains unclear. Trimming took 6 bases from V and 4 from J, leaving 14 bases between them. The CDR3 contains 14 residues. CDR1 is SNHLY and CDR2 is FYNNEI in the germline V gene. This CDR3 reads CASRARNSADTQYF. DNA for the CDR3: TGTGCCAGCAGGGCTAGAAATTCGGCAGATACGCAGTATTTT.

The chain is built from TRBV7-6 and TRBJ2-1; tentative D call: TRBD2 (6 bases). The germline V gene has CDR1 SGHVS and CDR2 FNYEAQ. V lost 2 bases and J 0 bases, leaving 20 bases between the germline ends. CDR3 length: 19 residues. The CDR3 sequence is CASSLKGGRDLSSYNEQFF. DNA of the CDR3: TGTGCCAGCAGCTTAAAGGGCGGGCGGGACCTGAGCTCCTACAATGAGCAGTTCTTC.

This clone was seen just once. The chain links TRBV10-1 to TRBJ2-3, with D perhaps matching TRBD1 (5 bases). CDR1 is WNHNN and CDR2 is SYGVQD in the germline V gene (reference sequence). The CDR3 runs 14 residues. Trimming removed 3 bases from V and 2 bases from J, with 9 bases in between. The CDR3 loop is CASSEQVSTDTQYF. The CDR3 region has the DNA TGCGCCAGCAGTGAACAGGTATCCACAGATACGCAGTATTTT.

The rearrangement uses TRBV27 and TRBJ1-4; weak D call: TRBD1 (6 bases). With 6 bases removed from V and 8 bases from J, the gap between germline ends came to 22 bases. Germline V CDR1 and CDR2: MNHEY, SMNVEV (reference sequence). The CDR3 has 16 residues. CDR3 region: CASRPPPGAEGEKLFF. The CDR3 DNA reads TGTGCCAGCAGACCCCCCCCAGGGGCTGAGGGGGAAAAACTGTTTTTT.

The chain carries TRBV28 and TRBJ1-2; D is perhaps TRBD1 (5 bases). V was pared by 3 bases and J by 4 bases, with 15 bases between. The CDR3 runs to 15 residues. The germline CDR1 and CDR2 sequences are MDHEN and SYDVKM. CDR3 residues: CASSFQGVYRYGYTF. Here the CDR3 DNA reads TGTGCCAGCAGTTTCCAAGGGGTGTATCGCTATGGCTACACCTTC.

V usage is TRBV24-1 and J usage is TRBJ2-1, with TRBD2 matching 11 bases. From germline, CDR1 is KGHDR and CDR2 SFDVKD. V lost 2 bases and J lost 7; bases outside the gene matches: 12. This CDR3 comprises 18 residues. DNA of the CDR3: TGTGCCACCAGTGATTACCAAGACCTAGCGGGAGGACGTAATGAGCAGTTCTTC. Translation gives CATSDYQDLAGGRNEQFF.

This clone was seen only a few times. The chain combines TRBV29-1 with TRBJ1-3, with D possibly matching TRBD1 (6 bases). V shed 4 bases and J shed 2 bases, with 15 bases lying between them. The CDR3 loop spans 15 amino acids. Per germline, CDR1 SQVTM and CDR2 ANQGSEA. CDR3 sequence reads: CSVAPNWGPGNTIYF. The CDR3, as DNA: TGCAGCGTTGCCCCAAATTGGGGGCCTGGAAACACCATATATTTT.

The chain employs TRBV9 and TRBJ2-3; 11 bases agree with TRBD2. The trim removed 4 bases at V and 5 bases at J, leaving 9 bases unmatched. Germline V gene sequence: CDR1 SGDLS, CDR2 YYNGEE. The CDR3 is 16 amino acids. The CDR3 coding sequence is TGTGCCAGCAGCCCAGTATTTACTAGCGGGAGAGATACGCAGTATTTT. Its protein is CASSPVFTSGRDTQYF.

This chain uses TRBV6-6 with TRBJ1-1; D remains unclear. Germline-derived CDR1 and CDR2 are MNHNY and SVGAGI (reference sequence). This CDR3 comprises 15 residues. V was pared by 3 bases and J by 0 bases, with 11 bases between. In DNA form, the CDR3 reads TGTGCCAGCAGTTATCCCATCCCCATGAACACTGAAGCTTTCTTT. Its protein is CASSYPIPMNTEAFF.

In nucleotides, the CDR3 is TGTGCCAGCAGTTTACCGGGACTGGGGACAGATACGCAGTATTTT. Its translation is CASSLPGLGTDTQYF. V usage is TRBV27 and J usage is TRBJ2-3, with D perhaps TRBD2 (6 bases). V shed 2 bases and J shed 3 bases, with 12 bases lying between them. Germline-derived CDR1 and CDR2 are MNHEY and SMNVEV (reference sequence). The CDR3 covers 15 residues.

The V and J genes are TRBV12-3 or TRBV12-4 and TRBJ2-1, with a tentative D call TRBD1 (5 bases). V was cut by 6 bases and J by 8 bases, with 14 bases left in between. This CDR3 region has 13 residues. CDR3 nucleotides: TGTGCCAGCAGGTCAGGGTCGGTAGATGAGCAGTTCTTC. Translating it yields CASRSGSVDEQFF.

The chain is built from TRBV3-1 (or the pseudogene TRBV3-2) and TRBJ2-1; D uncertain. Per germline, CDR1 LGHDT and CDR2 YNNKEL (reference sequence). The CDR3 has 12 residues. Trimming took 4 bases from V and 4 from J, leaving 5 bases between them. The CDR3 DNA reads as TGTGCCAGCAGCCCCCAATACAATGAGCAGTTCTTC. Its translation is CASSPQYNEQFF.

In DNA form, the CDR3 reads TGTGCCAGCAGCTATCATGAGGCCTACGAGCAGTACTTC. Amino acids: CASSYHEAYEQYF. The J gene is TRBJ2-7, the V gene TRBV6-5; no reliable D call. Germline CDR1 reads MNHEY; CDR2 reads SVGAGI. This CDR3 comprises 13 residues. Trimming pared 6 bases from V and 2 bases from J, leaving 11 bases between.

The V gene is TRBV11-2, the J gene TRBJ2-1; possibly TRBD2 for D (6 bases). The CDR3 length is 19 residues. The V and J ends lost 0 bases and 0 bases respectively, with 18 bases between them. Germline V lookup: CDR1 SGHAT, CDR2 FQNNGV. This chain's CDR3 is CASSLDLGQAGSSYNEQFF. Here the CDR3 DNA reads TGTGCCAGCAGCTTAGATTTGGGGCAAGCCGGGAGCTCCTACAATGAGCAGTTCTTC.

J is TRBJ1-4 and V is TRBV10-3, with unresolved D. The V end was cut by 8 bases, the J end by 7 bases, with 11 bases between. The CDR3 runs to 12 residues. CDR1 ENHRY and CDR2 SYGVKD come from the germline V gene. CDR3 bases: TGTGCCATCTCCGAGCGGAGTGAAAAACTGTTTTTT. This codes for CAISERSEKLFF.

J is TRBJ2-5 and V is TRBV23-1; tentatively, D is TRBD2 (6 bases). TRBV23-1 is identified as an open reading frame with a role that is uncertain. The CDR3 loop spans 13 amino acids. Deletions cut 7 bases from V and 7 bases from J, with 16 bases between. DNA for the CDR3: TGCGCCAGCACACGGGACTCTCGAGGGACCCAGTACTTC. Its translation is CASTRDSRGTQYF.

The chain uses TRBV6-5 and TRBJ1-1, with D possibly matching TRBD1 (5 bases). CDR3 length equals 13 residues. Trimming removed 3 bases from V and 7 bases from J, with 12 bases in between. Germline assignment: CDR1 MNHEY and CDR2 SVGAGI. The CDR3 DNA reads TGTGCCAGCAGTTATTGGGGCGCGATTGAAGCTTTCTTT. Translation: CASSYWGAIEAFF.

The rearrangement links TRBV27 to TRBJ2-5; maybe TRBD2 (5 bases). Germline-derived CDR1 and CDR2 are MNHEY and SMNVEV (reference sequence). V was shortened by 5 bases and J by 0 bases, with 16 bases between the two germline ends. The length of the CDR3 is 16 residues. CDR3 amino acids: CASSPQRTEYQETQYF. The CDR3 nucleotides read TGTGCCAGCAGTCCTCAGCGGACGGAGTACCAAGAGACCCAGTACTTC.

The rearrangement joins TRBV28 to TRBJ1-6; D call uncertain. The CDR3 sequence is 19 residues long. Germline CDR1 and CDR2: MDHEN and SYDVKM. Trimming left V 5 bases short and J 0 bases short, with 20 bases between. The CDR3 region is CASSPSSRPRSSYNSPLHF. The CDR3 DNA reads TGTGCCAGCAGTCCCTCGTCAAGACCCCGGAGCTCCTATAATTCACCCCTCCACTTT.

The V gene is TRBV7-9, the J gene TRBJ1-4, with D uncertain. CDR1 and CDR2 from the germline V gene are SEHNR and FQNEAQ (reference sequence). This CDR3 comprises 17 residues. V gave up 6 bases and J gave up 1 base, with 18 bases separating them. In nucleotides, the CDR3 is TGTGCCAGCAGTCAAGGTAGGGAGATTGGAACTAATGAAAAACTGTTTTTT. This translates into CASSQGREIGTNEKLFF.

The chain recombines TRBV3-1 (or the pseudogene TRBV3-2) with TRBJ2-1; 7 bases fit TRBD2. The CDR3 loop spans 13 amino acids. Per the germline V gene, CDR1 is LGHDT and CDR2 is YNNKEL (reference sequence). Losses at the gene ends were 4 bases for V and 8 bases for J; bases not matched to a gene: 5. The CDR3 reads CASSLRTSHEQFF. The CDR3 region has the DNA TGTGCCAGCAGCCTCCGGACTAGTCATGAGCAGTTCTTC.

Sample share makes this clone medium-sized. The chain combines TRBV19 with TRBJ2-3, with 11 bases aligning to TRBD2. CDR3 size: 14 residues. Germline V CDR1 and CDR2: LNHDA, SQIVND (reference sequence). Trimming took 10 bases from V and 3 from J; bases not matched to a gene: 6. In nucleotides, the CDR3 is TGTGCCACTAAACTAGCGGGAGAAACAGATACGCAGTATTTT. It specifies CATKLAGETDTQYF.

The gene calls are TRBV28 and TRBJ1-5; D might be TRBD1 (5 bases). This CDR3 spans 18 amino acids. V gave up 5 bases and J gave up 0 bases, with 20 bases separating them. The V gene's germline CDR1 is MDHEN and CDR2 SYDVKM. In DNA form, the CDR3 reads TGTGCCAGCAGTCTGGGGCCCCACCAAGCCTATAGCAATCAGCCCCAGCATTTT. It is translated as CASSLGPHQAYSNQPQHF.

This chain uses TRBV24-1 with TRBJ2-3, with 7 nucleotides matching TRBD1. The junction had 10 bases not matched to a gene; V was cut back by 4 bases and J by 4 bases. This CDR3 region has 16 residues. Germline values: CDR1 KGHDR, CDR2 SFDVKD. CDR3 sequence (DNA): TGTGCCACCAGTGACCCGAGTACAGGGGATCCAGATACGCAGTATTTT. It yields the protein CATSDPSTGDPDTQYF.